This TCR beta chain was sequenced during a study of cytomegalovirus exposure and HLA in healthy donors. This clone has just one count. TCRdb's copy holds only in-frame clones and misses some; the assay was immunoSEQ multiplex PCR. The sample lists 150,000 to 200,000 clones, around nine tenths occurring once. The ends lost 0 bases at V and 6 bases at J; junction bases unmatched: 18. The CDR3 has 20 amino acids. CDR1 is MGHRA, CDR2 YSYEKL, per germline. This chain links TRBV4-1 with TRBJ2-1; 9 positions agree with TRBD2. This receptor was obtained from a woman aged 18-35 years in good health and CMV-seropositive. The source material was PBMCs. The CDR3 protein is CASSQDEGLVAGVLGNEQFF. DNA of the CDR3: TGCGCCAGCAGCCAAGACGAGGGCTTGGTAGCGGGAGTATTAGGCAATGAGCAGTTCTTC.